The 21 T cell receptor beta chains below all came from one sample that was sequenced in a study of cytomegalovirus exposure and HLA in healthy donors. Some clones are missing from TCRdb's copy, which holds only in-frame ones; the method was immunoSEQ multiplex PCR. Here the sample spans approximately 150,000 clones, around 84% being singletons. Sequencing used PBMCs. The receptors derive from a man younger than 30 in good health and CMV-seropositive.

This clone occurred a few times. The chain combines TRBV11-2 with TRBJ2-7; D gene ambiguous. Germline CDR1 is SGHAT and CDR2 is FQNNGV. Trimming took 5 bases from V and 5 from J, leaving 19 bases between them. This CDR3 has 15 residues. The chain's CDR3 is CASSAILTSSHEQYF. Written as DNA, the CDR3 is TGTGCCAGCAGCGCTATCCTAACCTCGTCCCACGAGCAGTACTTC.

The chain combines TRBV5-1 with TRBJ1-1; 7 nucleotides align to TRBD1. With V trimmed by 0 bases and J by 8 bases, 1 base remained unmatched. Germline V gene data show CDR1 as SGHRS and CDR2 as YFSETQ. The CDR3 has 12 amino acids. CDR3 loop: CASSLARGEAFF. The DNA of the CDR3 is TGCGCCAGCAGCTTGGCCAGGGGGGAAGCTTTCTTT.

This rearrangement joins TRBV7-3 to TRBJ1-2, with TRBD1 matching over 7 bases. The V and J ends lost 3 bases and 5 bases, in that order; junction bases with no gene match: 3. The CDR3 totals 13 residues. CDR1 and CDR2 from the germline V gene are SGHTA and FQGTGA. CDR3 nucleotides: TGTGCCAGCAGCTTCGGACAGGTTTATGGCTACACCTTC. Its protein is CASSFGQVYGYTF.

The chain couples TRBV29-1 to TRBJ2-7, with TRBD1 as a possible D gene (9 bases). V lost 4 bases, J lost 5 bases, and 18 bases lay in between. Germline V gene lookup returns CDR1 SQVTM and CDR2 ANQGSEA. The CDR3 has 14 amino acids. CDR3 in amino acids: CSVAGGTGLHEQYF. In nucleotides, the CDR3 is TGCAGCGTTGCGGGGGGGACAGGGCTCCACGAGCAGTACTTC.

The chain couples TRBV5-1 to TRBJ1-2; tentatively, D is TRBD1 (6 bases). This CDR3 comprises 13 residues. Germline CDR1 is SGHRS and CDR2 is YFSETQ. V gave up 0 bases and J gave up 8 bases, with 11 bases separating them. The CDR3 DNA reads as TGCGCCAGCAGCTTGGTACAGGGTGAGGGCTACACCTTC. Translated: CASSLVQGEGYTF.

The chain combines TRBV5-6 with TRBJ1-6; tentative D call: TRBD1 (6 bases). The CDR3 runs to 16 residues. Per germline, CDR1 SGHDT and CDR2 YYEEEE. V lost 4 bases to trimming and J lost 4 bases, with 15 bases between them. For the CDR3, the DNA is TGTGCCAGCAGCCTAACGCGGGGGGCGTATAATTCACCCCTCCACTTT. Translating it yields CASSLTRGAYNSPLHF.

The gene calls are TRBV5-1 and TRBJ2-5; the D gene is possibly TRBD2 (6 bases). The V gene lost 0 bases and the J gene lost 1 base, with 13 bases spanning the gap. Germline V gene lookup returns CDR1 SGHRS and CDR2 YFSETQ. This CDR3 contains 16 residues. The CDR3 bases are TGCGCCAGCAGCTTGGCCCCCCCGGGAGTCCAAGAGACCCAGTACTTC. Protein product: CASSLAPPGVQETQYF.

The V call is TRBV9, the J call TRBJ2-3; possibly TRBD2 for D (5 bases). Germline lookup yields CDR1 SGDLS and CDR2 YYNGEE. V shed 5 bases and J shed 1 base, with 5 bases lying between them. This CDR3 contains 12 residues. The CDR3, as DNA: TGTGCCAGCAGTAGCGGCACAGATACGCAGTATTTT. It codes for CASSSGTDTQYF.

The chain links TRBV6-5 to TRBJ2-1; 8 nucleotides agree with TRBD2. The CDR3 has 15 amino acids. Germline V CDR1 and CDR2: MNHEY, SVGAGI. J was trimmed by 0 bases and V by 7 bases; bases with no gene match: 5. CDR3 region: CASTMSGSSYNEQFF. CDR3 coding DNA: TGTGCCAGCACTATGAGCGGGAGCTCCTACAATGAGCAGTTCTTC.

This clone was detected only a few times. The chain links TRBV4-1 to TRBJ2-7; D gene unclear. CDR3 length: 13 amino acids. Germline CDR1 is MGHRA and CDR2 is YSYEKL. Deletions cut 0 bases from V and 1 base from J, with 4 bases between. The CDR3 bases are TGCGCCAGCAGCCAAGACGCGTCCTACGAGCAGTACTTC. Protein: CASSQDASYEQYF.

The rearrangement links TRBV7-2 to TRBJ2-7, with TRBD2 identical over 10 bases. Germline CDR1 is SGHTA and CDR2 is FQGNSA. The CDR3 consists of 14 residues. Trimming cost V 1 base and J 6 bases; bases outside gene matches: 3. CDR3 nucleotide sequence: TGTGCCAGCAGCTTAGGGCTAGCGGGAGCCGAGCAGTACTTC. This codes for CASSLGLAGAEQYF.

The V call is TRBV30, the J call TRBJ2-5; 8 nucleotides agree with TRBD1. CDR1 is GTSNPN and CDR2 is SVGIG in the germline V gene (reference sequence). The CDR3 contains 14 residues. J was trimmed by 2 bases and V by 0 bases; bases with no gene match: 2. The CDR3 nucleotides are TGTGCCTGGAGTGTAGGGGACAGGCAAGAGACCCAGTACTTC. Protein sequence: CAWSVGDRQETQYF.

The chain recombines TRBV6-1 with TRBJ1-2, with a weak D call TRBD1 (6 bases). The CDR3 loop spans 12 amino acids. In germline, CDR1 is MNHNS, CDR2 SASEGT. V lost 5 bases and J 8 bases, leaving 12 bases between the germline ends. The CDR3 nucleotides read TGTGCCAGCAGTTGGGGGCGCTGGGGCTACACCTTC. It yields the protein CASSWGRWGYTF.

This clone showed up just a few times. V and J are TRBV4-1 and TRBJ1-1, with D possibly being TRBD1 (5 bases). Per germline, CDR1 MGHRA and CDR2 YSYEKL. V shed 1 base and J shed 12 bases, with 21 bases lying between them. This CDR3 region has 15 residues. The CDR3 DNA sequence: TGCGCCAGCAGCCAAGTCAACAGCAGGGAAGGACGGACTTTCTTT. This codes for CASSQVNSREGRTFF.

In this sample, this clone turned up a few times. The rearrangement links TRBV2 to TRBJ1-2; tentative D call: TRBD1 (5 bases). V was trimmed by 2 bases and J by 6 bases, leaving 10 bases between them. The length of the CDR3 is 13 residues. Per the germline V gene, CDR1 is SNHLY and CDR2 is FYNNEI. CDR3 protein: CASSELRENGYTF. The DNA of the CDR3 is TGTGCCAGCAGTGAACTCAGGGAAAATGGCTACACCTTC. Supplemented by reference TRBV2 and TRBJ1-2, the full variable domain reads EPEVTQTPSHQVTQMGQEVILRCVPISNHLYFYWYRQILGQKVEFLVSFYNNEISEKSEIFDDQFSVERPDGSNFTLKIRSTKLEDSAMYFCASSELRENGYTFGSGTRLTVV.

The chain combines TRBV6-1 with TRBJ2-3; D is undetermined. V lost 4 bases and J 5 bases, leaving 10 bases between the germline ends. The CDR3 has 13 amino acids. Germline loops: CDR1 MNHNS, CDR2 SASEGT. The CDR3 DNA follows: TGTGCCAGCAGTGTTACAAGTAAAGATACGCAGTATTTT. The encoded protein is CASSVTSKDTQYF.

The DNA of the CDR3 is TGTGCCAGCAGTCCCCAAGGACAGCAAGAGACCCAGTACTTC. Its translation: CASSPQGQQETQYF. The chain combines TRBV6-6 with TRBJ2-5, with a tentative D call TRBD1 (6 bases). CDR1 is MNHNY and CDR2 is SVGAGI in the germline V gene (reference sequence). The CDR3 has 14 amino acids. Trimming shortened V by 5 bases and J by 2 bases, and 12 bases separated the two germline ends.

In nucleotides, the CDR3 is TGTGCCAGCAATCCGACGGGGAATGAGCAGTTCTTC. Its translation is CASNPTGNEQFF. The V call is TRBV2, the J call TRBJ2-1; possible D gene TRBD2, 5 bases. Per the germline V gene, CDR1 is SNHLY and CDR2 is FYNNEI. The CDR3 has 12 residues. V was pared by 7 bases and J by 7 bases, with 11 bases between. Supplemented by reference TRBV2 and TRBJ2-1, the full variable domain reads EPEVTQTPSHQVTQMGQEVILRCVPISNHLYFYWYRQILGQKVEFLVSFYNNEISEKSEIFDDQFSVERPDGSNFTLKIRSTKLEDSAMYFCASNPTGNEQFFGPGTRLTVL.

The chain employs TRBV6-5 and TRBJ2-5; 10 bases map to TRBD2. The CDR3 contains 14 residues. Germline V CDR1 and CDR2: MNHEY, SVGAGI. V was clipped by 6 bases and J by 2 bases; unmatched bases: 3. The CDR3 coding sequence is TGTGCCAGCAGACTAGCGGGACCTCAAGAGACCCAGTACTTC. This translates into CASRLAGPQETQYF.

The CDR3 sequence: CAMATSGSRELFF. In DNA, the CDR3 is TGTGCCATGGCGACTAGCGGGAGCCGGGAGCTGTTTTTT. The chain joins TRBV10-3 to TRBJ2-2; the match to TRBD2 covers 12 bases. CDR1 is ENHRY, CDR2 SYGVKD, per germline. CDR3 size: 13 residues. V was clipped by 9 bases and J by 9 bases; unmatched bases: 5.

V is TRBV6-1 and J is TRBJ2-5; D perhaps matches TRBD2 (6 bases). CDR3 size: 21 residues. The V and J ends lost 0 bases and 5 bases respectively, with 31 bases between them. Per germline, CDR1 MNHNS and CDR2 SASEGT. The CDR3 DNA reads as TGTGCCAGCAGTGAAGCGCTGGGTCCTAGAGGAGGTTCCCCACGGGGGGAGACCCAGTACTTC. Amino acids: CASSEALGPRGGSPRGETQYF.